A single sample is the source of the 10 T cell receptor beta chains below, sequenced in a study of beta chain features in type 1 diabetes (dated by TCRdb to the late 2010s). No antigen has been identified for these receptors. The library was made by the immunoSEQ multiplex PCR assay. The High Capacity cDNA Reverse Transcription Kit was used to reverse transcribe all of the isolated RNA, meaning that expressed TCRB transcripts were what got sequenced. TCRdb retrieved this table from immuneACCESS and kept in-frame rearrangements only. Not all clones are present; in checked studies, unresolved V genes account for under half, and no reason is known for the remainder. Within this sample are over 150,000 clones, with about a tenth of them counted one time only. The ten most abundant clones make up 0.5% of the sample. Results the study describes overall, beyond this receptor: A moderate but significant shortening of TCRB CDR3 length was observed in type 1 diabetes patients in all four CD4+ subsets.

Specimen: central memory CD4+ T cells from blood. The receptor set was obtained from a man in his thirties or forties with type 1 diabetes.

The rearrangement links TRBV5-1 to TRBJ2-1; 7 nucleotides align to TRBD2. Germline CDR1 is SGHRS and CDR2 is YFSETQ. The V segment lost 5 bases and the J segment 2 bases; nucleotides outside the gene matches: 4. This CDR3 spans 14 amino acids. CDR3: CASRVAGAYNEQFF. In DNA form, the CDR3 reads TGCGCCAGCAGGGTGGCGGGGGCCTACAATGAGCAGTTCTTC.

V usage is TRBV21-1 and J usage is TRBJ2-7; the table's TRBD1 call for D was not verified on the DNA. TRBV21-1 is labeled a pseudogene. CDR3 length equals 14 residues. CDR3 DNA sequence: TGTGCCAGCAGCCAGGGGGTCCACCTCTACGAGCAGTACTTC. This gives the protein CASSQGVHLYEQYF.

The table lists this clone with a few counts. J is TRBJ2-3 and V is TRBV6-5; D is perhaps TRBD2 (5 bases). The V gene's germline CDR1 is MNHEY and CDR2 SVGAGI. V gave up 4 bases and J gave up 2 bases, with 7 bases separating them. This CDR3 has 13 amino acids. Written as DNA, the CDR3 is TGTGCCAGCAGTTTCGGGATCACAGATACGCAGTATTTT. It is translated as CASSFGITDTQYF.

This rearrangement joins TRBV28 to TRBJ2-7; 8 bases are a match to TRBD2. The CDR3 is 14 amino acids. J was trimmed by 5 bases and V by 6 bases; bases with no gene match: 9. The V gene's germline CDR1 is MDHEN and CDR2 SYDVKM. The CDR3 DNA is TGTGCCAGCAGGGGAGCGGGGGTGTTGCACGAGCAGTACTTC. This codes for CASRGAGVLHEQYF.

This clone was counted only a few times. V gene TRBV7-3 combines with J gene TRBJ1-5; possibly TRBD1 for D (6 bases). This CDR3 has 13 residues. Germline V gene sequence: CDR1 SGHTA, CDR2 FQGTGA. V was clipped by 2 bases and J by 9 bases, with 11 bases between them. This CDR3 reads CASSLAQGMPQHF. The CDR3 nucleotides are TGTGCCAGCAGCTTAGCCCAGGGGATGCCCCAGCATTTT.

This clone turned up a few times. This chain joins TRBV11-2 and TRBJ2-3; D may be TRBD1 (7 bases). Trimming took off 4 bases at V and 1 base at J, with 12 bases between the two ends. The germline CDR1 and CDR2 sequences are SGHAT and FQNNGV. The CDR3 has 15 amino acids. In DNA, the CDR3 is TGTGCCAGCAGCTCCGGGGGACAGCGCACAGATACGCAGTATTTT. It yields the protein CASSSGGQRTDTQYF.

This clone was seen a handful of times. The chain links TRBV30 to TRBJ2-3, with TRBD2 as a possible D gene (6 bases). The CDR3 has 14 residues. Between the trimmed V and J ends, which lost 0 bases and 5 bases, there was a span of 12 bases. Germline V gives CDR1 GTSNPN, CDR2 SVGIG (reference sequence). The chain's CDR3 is CAWSVGGTGDTQYF. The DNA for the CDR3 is TGTGCCTGGAGTGTCGGCGGGACTGGAGATACGCAGTATTTT. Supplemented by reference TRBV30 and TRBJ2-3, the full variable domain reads SQTIHQWPATLVQPVGSPLSLECTVEGTSNPNLYWYRQAAGRGLQLLFYSVGIGQISSEVPQNLSASRPQDRQFILSSKKLLLSDSGFYLCAWSVGGTGDTQYFGPGTRLTVL.

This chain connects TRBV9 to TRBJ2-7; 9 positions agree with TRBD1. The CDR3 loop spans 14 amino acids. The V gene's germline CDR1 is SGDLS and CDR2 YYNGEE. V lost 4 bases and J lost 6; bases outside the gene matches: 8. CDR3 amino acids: CASSLDRGEGEQYF. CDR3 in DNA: TGTGCCAGCAGCCTCGACAGGGGGGAGGGCGAGCAGTACTTC.

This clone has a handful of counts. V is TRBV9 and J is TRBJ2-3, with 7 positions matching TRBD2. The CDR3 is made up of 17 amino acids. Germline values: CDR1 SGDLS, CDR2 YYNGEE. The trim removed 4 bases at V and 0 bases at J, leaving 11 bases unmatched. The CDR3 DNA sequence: TGTGCCAGCAGCCCCCGGGGGGACGGGGTCAGCACAGATACGCAGTATTTT. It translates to CASSPRGDGVSTDTQYF.

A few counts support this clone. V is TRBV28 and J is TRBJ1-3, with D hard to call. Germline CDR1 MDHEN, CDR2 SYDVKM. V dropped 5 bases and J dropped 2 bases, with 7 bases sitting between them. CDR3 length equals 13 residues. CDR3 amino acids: CASSINTGNTIYF. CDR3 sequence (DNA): TGTGCCAGCAGTATTAACACTGGAAACACCATATATTTT.